This TCR beta chain is from a study of blood T cell repertoires in COVID-19. Study-level background: Sample material is recorded as cDNA or gDNA derived from T cells, B-cell-depleted T cells, or PBMCs.

Original processing notes: Reference gene primers were amplified, and this amplification served to estimate nucleated cell counts. Sequencing was performed with immunoSEQ multiplex PCR; in TCRdb, only in-frame clones are kept and a portion is missing. The V and J calls and clone size come from that table; D and trimming were worked out from the DNA. The data hold around 130,000 clones, with under 90% observed a single time. J lost 4 bases, V lost 10 bases, and 12 bases had no gene match. The germline V gene has CDR1 MNHEY and CDR2 SVGAGI. This CDR3 is 14 amino acids long. The sequenced sample was peripheral blood. V and J are TRBV6-5 and TRBJ2-5, with TRBD1 identical over 7 bases. The clonotype originates from a woman aged 55-70 years with acute or convalescent COVID-19. The chain's CDR3 is CATRETGFRETQYF. Here the CDR3 DNA reads TGTGCCACCCGCGAGACAGGGTTTCGAGAGACCCAGTACTTC.